A single TCR beta chain is shown here with its context. This clone was counted a single time. Which antigen it targets is not known. Nothing much larger sits one base from this clone, and base qualities are not available. In the prospective study, participants were about 18 to 95 years old, resided in about two dozen geographic areas of the United States, and were enrolled through a virtual design. In the prospective study, participants were assigned to cohorts based on the clinical history participants reported in a screening survey and a study questionnaire. ImmuneRACE Cohort 3 recovered participants were defined by two consecutive negative NP/OP PCR tests, healthcare professional clearance, or symptom resolution. Each participant in the prospective study had whole blood, serum and a nasopharyngeal or oropharyngeal swab collected by mobile phlebotomists. Over a 2-month period, participants in the prospective study had the option of providing additional blood draws and questionnaires. Before DNA extraction, prospective study blood samples were shipped either frozen or at room temperature.

This sample stems from a study of blood T cell repertoires in COVID-19 (dated by TCRdb to 2020 to 2021). A note on the overall study: Collaborator samples came from the United States, Italy and Spain and covered acute and convalescent phases of COVID-19. The dataset comprised deeply sampled blood TCRbeta repertoires from subjects exposed to, actively infected with, or recovered from COVID-19. The material from the prospective study consisted of cDNA or gDNA derived from T cells, B-cell-depleted T cells, or PBMCs. HLA class I and class II types, where available, came from metadata supplied by the sample provider rather than from assay-based typing. Nearly every sample came with metadata listing a de-identified subject ID, COVID-19 status, age in years and sex. The repertoires were made available in a free public database intended to serve as a resource for research on the immune response to SARS-CoV-2. The samples were drawn from two sources: the first 160 participants of the ongoing ImmuneRACE study, and fewer than 1,500 subjects contributed by 6 global collaborators.

TCRbeta CDR3 regions were amplified from genomic DNA by means of the immunoSEQ Assay, a bias-controlled multiplex PCR. On the authors' methods: The number of nucleated cells in each sample was estimated from the amplification of reference gene primers within the assay. To quantify the absolute abundance of each unique TCRbeta CDR3 rearrangement, sequence reads were collapsed and filtered. For each sample, productive Simpson clonality was calculated as the square root of Simpson's diversity index across productive rearrangements. TCRdb limited this immuneACCESS table to in-frame rearrangements with V and J called. A share of clones is missing; checked studies link under half to unresolved V genes, and the rest is unexplained. The V and J calls and the clone size are those of that table, but D and trimming were determined from the DNA. Across this sample there are roughly 300,000 clones, with 92% seen only once. The top ten hold less than 20% of the sample.

The paper as a whole reports these results and caveats: Clinical and demographic metadata were provided uncurated, with the amount varying by source and participant.

The TCR originated in a woman in her thirties who had recovered from COVID-19. Sequencing was performed on PBMCs or T cells enriched from blood (not recorded which).

The DNA reads TGCGCCAGCAGCACCGGGACAGGGGGAAGAGTCACTGAAGCTTTCTTT. The encoded protein is CASSTGTGGRVTEAFF. The chain links TRBV5-1 with TRBJ1-1, and 11 junction bases match TRBD1. CDR1 and CDR2 are read off the germline V gene as SGHRS and YFSETQ. From the cysteine up to the phenylalanine, the CDR3 has a length of 16 residues. Here the CDR3 DNA is all that survives: 48 bases in frame from base 1. Trimming leaves V shorter by 4 bases and J shorter by 4 bases, with the junction holding 9 bases beyond the gene matches.